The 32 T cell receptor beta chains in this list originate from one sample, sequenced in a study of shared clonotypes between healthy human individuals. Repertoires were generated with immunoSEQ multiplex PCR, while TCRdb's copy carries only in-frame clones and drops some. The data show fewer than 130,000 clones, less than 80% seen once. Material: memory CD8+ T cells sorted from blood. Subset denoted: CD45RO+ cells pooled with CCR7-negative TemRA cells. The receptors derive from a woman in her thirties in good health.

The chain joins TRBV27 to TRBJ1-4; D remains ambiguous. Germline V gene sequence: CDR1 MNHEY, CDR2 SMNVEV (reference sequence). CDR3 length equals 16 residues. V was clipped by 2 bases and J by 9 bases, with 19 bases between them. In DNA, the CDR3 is TGTGCCAGCAGTTTAGCCCCGTTAGGCATCGGTAAAAAACTGTTTTTT. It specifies CASSLAPLGIGKKLFF.

CDR3 in amino acids: CASRLTENTGELFF. Written as DNA, the CDR3 is TGTGCCAGCAGATTGACAGAGAACACCGGGGAGCTGTTTTTT. This chain links TRBV11-3 with TRBJ2-2, with a possible D match to TRBD1 (5 bases). Trimming took 6 bases from V and 1 from J, leaving 9 bases between them. This CDR3 has 14 residues. Germline values: CDR1 SGHNT, CDR2 YENEEA.

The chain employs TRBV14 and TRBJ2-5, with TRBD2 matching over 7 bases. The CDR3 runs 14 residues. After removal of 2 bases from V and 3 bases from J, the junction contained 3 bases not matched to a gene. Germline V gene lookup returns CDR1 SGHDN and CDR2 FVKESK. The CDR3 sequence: CASSQSAGEETQYF. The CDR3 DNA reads TGTGCCAGCAGCCAATCCGCGGGGGAAGAGACCCAGTACTTC.

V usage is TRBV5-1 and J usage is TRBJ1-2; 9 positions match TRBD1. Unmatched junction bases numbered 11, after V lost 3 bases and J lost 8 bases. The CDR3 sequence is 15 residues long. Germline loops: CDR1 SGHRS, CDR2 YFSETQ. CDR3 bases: TGCGCCAGCAGCTGGATGGGACAGGGCTTGCGGGGCTACACCTTC. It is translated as CASSWMGQGLRGYTF.

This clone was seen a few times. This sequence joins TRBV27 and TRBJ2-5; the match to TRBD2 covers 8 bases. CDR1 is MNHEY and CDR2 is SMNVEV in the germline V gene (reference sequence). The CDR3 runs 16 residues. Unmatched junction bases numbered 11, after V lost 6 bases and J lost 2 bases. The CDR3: CASSESMTSVQETQYF. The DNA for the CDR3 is TGTGCCAGCAGCGAGTCAATGACTAGCGTGCAAGAGACCCAGTACTTC.

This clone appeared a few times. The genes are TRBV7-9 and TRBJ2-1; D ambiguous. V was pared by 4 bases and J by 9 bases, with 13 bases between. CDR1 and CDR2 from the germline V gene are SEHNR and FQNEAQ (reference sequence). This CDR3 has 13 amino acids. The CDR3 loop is CASSSDVDGEQFF. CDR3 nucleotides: TGTGCCAGCAGCTCCGACGTCGACGGTGAGCAGTTCTTC.

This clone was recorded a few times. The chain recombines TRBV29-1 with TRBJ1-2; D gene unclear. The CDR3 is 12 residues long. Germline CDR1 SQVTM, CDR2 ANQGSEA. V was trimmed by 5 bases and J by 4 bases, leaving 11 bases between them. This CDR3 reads CSVWSPGYGYTF. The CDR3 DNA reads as TGCAGCGTTTGGAGCCCAGGCTATGGCTACACCTTC.

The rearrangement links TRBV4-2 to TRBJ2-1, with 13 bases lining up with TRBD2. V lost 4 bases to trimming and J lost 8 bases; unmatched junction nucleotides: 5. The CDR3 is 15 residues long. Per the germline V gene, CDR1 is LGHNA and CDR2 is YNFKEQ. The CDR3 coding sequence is TGTGCCAGCAGCCGGAGACTAGCGGGAGGCGATGAGCAGTTCTTC. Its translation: CASSRRLAGGDEQFF.

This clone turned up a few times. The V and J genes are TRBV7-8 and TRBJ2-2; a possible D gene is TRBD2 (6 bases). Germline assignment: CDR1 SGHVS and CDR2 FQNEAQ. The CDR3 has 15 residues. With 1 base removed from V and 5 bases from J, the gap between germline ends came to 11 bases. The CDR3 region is CASSLVGSGTGELFF. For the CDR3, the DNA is TGTGCCAGCAGCTTAGTCGGGAGTGGAACCGGGGAGCTGTTTTTT. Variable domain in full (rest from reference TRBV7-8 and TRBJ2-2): GAGVSQSPRYKVAKRGQDVALRCDPISGHVSLFWYQQALGQGPEFLTYFQNEAQLDKSGLPSDRFFAERPEGSVSTLKIQRTQQEDSAVYLCASSLVGSGTGELFFGEGSRLTVL.

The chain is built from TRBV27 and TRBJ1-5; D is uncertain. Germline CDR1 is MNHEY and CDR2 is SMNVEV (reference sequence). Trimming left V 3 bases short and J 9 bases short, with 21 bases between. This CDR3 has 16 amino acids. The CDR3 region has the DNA TGTGCCAGCAGTTTTTTTGCCACGGACGTGGCGGGGCCCCAGCATTTT. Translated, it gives CASSFFATDVAGPQHF.

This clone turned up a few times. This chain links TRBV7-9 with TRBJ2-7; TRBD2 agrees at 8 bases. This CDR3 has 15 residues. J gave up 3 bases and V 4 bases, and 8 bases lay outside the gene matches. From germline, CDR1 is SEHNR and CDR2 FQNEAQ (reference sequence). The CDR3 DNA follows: TGTGCCAGCAGCTCCCGGACTAGCTTAGACTACGAGCAGTACTTC. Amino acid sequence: CASSSRTSLDYEQYF.

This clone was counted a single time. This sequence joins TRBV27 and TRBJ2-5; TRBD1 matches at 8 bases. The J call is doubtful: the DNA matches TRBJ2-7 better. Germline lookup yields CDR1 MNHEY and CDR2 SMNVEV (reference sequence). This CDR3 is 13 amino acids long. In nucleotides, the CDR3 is TGTGCCAGCGCTGACAGGGGAAACTACGAGCAGTACTTC. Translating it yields CASADRGNYEQYF.

The chain's CDR3 is CSVESDRGWTGELFF. The CDR3 nucleotides are TGCAGCGTTGAATCCGACAGGGGCTGGACCGGGGAGCTGTTTTTT. The chain links TRBV29-1 to TRBJ2-2, with 8 bases lining up with TRBD1. This CDR3 spans 15 amino acids. Losses at the gene ends were 2 bases for V and 5 bases for J; bases not matched to a gene: 7. Germline CDR1 is SQVTM and CDR2 is ANQGSEA.

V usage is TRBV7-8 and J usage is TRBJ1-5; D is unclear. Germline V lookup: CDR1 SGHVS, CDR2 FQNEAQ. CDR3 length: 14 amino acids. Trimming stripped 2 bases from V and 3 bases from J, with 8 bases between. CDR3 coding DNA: TGTGCCAGCAGCTTACAGCCGAACAATCAGCCCCAGCATTTT. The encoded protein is CASSLQPNNQPQHF.

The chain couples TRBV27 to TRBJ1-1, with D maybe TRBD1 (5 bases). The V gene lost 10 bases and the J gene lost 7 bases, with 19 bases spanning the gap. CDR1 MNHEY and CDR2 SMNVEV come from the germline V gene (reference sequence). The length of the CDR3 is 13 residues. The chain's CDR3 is CATLTRGLGEAFF. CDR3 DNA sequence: TGTGCCACCCTGACCCGGGGGTTGGGTGAAGCTTTCTTT.

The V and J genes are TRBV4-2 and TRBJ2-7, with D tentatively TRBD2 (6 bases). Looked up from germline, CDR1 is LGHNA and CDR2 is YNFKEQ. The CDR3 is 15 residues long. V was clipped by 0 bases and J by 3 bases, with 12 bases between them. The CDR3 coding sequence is TGTGCCAGCAGCCAAGAACGCGGGGAGAGCTACGAGCAGTACTTC. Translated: CASSQERGESYEQYF.

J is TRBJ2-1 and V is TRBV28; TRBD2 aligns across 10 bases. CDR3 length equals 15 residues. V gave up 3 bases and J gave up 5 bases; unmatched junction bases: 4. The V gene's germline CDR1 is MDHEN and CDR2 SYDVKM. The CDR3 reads CASSFNSGGNNEQFF. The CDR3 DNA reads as TGTGCCAGCAGTTTTAATAGCGGGGGGAACAATGAGCAGTTCTTC.

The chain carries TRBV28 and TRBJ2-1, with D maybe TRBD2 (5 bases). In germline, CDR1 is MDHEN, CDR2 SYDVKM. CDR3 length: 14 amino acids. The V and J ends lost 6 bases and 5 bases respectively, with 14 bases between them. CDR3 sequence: CASRAASSDNEQFF. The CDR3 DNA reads TGTGCCAGCAGAGCGGCCAGCTCAGACAATGAGCAGTTCTTC. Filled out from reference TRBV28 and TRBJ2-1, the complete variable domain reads DVKVTQSSRYLVKRTGEKVFLECVQDMDHENMFWYRQDPGLGLRLIYFSYDVKMKEKGDIPEGYSVSREKKERFSLILESASTNQTSMYLCASRAASSDNEQFFGPGTRLTVL.

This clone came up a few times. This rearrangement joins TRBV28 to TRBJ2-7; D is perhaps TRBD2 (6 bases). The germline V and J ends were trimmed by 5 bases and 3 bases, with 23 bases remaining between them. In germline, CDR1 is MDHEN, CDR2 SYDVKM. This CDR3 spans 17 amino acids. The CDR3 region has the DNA TGTGCCAGCAGTCCTACCTCGGTGTTGGAGGGAGGCTACGAGCAGTACTTC. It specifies CASSPTSVLEGGYEQYF.

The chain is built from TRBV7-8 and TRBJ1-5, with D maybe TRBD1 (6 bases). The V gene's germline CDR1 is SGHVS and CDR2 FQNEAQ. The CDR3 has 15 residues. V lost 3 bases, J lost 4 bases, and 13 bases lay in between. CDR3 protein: CASSFQGRGNQPQHF. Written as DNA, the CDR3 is TGTGCCAGCAGCTTTCAAGGCAGGGGAAATCAGCCCCAGCATTTT.

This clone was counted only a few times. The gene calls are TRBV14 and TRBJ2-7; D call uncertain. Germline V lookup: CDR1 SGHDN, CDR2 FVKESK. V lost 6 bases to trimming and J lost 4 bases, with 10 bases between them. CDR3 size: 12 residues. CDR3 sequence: CASSPNRYEQYF. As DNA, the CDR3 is TGTGCCAGCAGTCCCAACAGATACGAGCAGTACTTC.

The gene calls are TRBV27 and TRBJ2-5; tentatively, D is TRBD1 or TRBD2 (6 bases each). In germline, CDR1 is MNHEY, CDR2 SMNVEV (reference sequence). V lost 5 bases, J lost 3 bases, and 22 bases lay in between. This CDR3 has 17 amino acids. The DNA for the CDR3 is TGTGCCAGCAGTCACTACCCCCGGGGGCCTGGAAAAGAGACCCAGTACTTC. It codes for CASSHYPRGPGKETQYF.

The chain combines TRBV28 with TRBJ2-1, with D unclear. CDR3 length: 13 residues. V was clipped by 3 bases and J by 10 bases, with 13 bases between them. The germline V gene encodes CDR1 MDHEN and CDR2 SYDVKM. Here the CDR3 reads CASSLLRQGEQFF. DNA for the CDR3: TGTGCCAGCAGTTTGCTTAGACAAGGAGAGCAGTTCTTC.

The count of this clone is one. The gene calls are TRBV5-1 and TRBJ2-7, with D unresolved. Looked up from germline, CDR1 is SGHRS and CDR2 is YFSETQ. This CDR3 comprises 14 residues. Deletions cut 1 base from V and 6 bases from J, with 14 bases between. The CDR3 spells CASSLIPGAGEQYF. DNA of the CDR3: TGCGCCAGCAGCTTGATTCCCGGAGCCGGCGAGCAGTACTTC.

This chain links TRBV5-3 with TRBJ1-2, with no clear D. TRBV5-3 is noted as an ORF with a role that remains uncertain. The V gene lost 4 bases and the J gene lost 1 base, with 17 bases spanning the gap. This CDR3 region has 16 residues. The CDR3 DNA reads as TGTGCCAGAAGCCCATGGTTCCTAACCCTTAACTATGGCTACACCTTC. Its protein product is CARSPWFLTLNYGYTF.

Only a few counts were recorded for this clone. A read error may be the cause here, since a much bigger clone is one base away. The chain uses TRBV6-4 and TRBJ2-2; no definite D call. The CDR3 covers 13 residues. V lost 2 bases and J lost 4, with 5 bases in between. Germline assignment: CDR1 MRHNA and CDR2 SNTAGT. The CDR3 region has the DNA TGTGCCAGCAGTGACAGGGCCACCGGGGAGCTGTTTTTT. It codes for CASSDRATGELFF.

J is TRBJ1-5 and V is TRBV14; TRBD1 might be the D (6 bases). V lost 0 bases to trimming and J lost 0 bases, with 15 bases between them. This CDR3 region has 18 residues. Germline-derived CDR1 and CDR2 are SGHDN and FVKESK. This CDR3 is CASSQESVQGDSNQPQHF. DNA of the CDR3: TGTGCCAGCAGCCAAGAATCGGTACAGGGAGATAGCAATCAGCCCCAGCATTTT.

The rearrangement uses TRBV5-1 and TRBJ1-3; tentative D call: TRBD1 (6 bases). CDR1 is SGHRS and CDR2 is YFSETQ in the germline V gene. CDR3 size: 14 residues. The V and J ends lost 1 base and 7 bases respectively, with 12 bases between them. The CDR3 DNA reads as TGCGCCAGCAGCTTGATCGGACAGATGAACACCATATATTTT. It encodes CASSLIGQMNTIYF.

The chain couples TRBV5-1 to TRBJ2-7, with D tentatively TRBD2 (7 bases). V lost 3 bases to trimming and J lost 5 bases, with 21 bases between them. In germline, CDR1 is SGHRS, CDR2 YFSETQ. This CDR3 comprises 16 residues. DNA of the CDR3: TGCGCCAGCAGCTGGGAAGTGCGGGGGCCCAGGAACGAGCAGTACTTC. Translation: CASSWEVRGPRNEQYF.

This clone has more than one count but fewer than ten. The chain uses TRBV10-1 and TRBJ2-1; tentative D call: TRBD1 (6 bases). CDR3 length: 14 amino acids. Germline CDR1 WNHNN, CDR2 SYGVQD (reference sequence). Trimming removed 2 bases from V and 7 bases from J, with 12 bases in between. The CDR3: CASSEATGRNEQFF. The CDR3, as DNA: TGCGCCAGCAGTGAGGCTACAGGGCGGAATGAGCAGTTCTTC.

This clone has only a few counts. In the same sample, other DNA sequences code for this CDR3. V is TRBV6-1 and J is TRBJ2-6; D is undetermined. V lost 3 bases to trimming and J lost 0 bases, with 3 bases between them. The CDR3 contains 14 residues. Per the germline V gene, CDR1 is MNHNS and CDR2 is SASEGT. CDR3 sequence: CASSEGSGANVLTF. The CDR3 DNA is TGTGCCAGCAGTGAGGGCTCTGGGGCCAACGTCCTGACTTTC.

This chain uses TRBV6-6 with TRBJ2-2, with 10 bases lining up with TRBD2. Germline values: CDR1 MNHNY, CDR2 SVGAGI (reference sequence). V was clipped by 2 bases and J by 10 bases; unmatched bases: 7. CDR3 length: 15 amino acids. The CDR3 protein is CASSYAPSGSQELFF. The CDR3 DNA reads TGTGCCAGCAGTTACGCGCCTAGCGGGAGTCAGGAGCTGTTTTTT.